The 17 T cell receptor beta chains presented below share a single source sample, sequenced in a study of technical replicates of blood from a few donors (dated 2017 in TCRdb). The library was prepared using the immunoSEQ multiplex PCR assay. TCRdb obtained this table from immuneACCESS and retained in-frame rearrangements with V and J assigned. These tables miss some clones; where compared with another copy, unresolved V genes account for less than half of the shortfall, and the remainder is unexplained. In this sample the table shows fewer than 100,000 clones, 95% to 98% of which occur a single time. Clones ranked in the top ten supply roughly 0.3% of the sample. The sequenced material came from T cells isolated from PBMCs. All receptors come from a human donor in good health.

The V gene is TRBV20-1, the J gene TRBJ1-2; no clear D gene. This CDR3 region has 11 residues. Trimming stripped 3 bases from V and 5 bases from J, with 7 bases between. Germline V CDR1 and CDR2: DFQATT, SNEGSKA (reference sequence). CDR3 in amino acids: CSASQWYGYTF. As DNA, the CDR3 is TGCAGTGCTAGTCAGTGGTATGGCTACACCTTC.

The chain recombines TRBV7-2 with TRBJ2-3; TRBD2 matches 8 bases. The CDR3 spans 15 residues. Germline V gene data show CDR1 as SGHTA and CDR2 as FQGNSA. After removal of 5 bases from V and 3 bases from J, the junction contained 7 bases not matched to a gene. CDR3 amino acids: CASSLEGLGTDTQYF. CDR3 coding DNA: TGTGCCAGCAGCCTAGAGGGACTAGGGACAGATACGCAGTATTTT.

The V gene is TRBV7-9, the J gene TRBJ2-7; 7 bases map to TRBD2. Germline CDR1 reads SEHNR; CDR2 reads FQNEAQ (reference sequence). Trimming took 0 bases from V and 5 from J; bases not matched to a gene: 1. The CDR3 is 13 residues long. The CDR3 here is CASSLAGGDEQYF. The CDR3 nucleotides are TGTGCCAGCAGCTTAGCGGGGGGGGACGAGCAGTACTTC. The variable domain in full, completed from reference TRBV7-9 and TRBJ2-7, reads DTGVSQNPRHKITKRGQNVTFRCDPISEHNRLYWYRQTLGQGPEFLTYFQNEAQLEKSRLLSDRFSAERPKGSFSTLEIQRTEQGDSAMYLCASSLAGGDEQYFGPGTRLTVT.

The CDR3 bases are TGCGCCAGCAGCTTGCCAGGGGGCGGAGATACGCAGTATTTT. Residues: CASSLPGGGDTQYF. The chain combines TRBV5-1 with TRBJ2-3; TRBD1 agrees at 8 bases. Losses at the gene ends were 1 base for V and 5 bases for J; bases not matched to a gene: 3. The CDR3 sequence is 14 residues long. Germline V gene data show CDR1 as SGHRS and CDR2 as YFSETQ.

The gene calls are TRBV20-1 and TRBJ2-5; possible D gene TRBD2, 5 bases. The germline V and J ends were trimmed by 4 bases and 5 bases, with 5 bases remaining between them. The germline CDR1 and CDR2 sequences are DFQATT and SNEGSKA (reference sequence). CDR3 size: 10 residues. The CDR3 bases are TGCAGTGCTATAGCGGAGACCCAGTACTTC. This gives the protein CSAIAETQYF.

This chain joins TRBV11-3 and TRBJ2-1; 7 bases are a match to TRBD2. J lost 8 bases, V lost 5 bases, and 6 bases had no gene match. The V gene's germline CDR1 is SGHNT and CDR2 YENEEA. The CDR3 spans 13 residues. The CDR3 is CASSRRENYEQFF. The CDR3 DNA reads TGTGCCAGCAGCCGGCGGGAGAACTATGAGCAGTTCTTC.

The V call is TRBV19, the J call TRBJ2-7; maybe TRBD2 (6 bases). In germline, CDR1 is LNHDA, CDR2 SQIVND (reference sequence). Trimming removed 4 bases at V and 2 bases at J, with 12 bases between. This CDR3 is built from 14 residues. CDR3 protein: CASSKGLPAYEQYF. The CDR3 DNA is TGTGCCAGTAGTAAGGGACTGCCCGCCTACGAGCAGTACTTC.

Here the CDR3 reads CSVADPKTGGQETQYF. CDR3 nucleotide sequence: TGCAGCGTTGCCGATCCTAAGACAGGGGGCCAAGAGACCCAGTACTTC. This sequence joins TRBV29-1 and TRBJ2-5, with TRBD1 identical over 9 bases. Germline V gene sequence: CDR1 SQVTM, CDR2 ANQGSEA. With V trimmed by 4 bases and J by 1 base, 10 bases remained unmatched. This CDR3 comprises 16 residues.

The genes are TRBV7-2 and TRBJ2-1; TRBD2 matches at 12 bases. The CDR3 consists of 15 residues. Germline trimming cut 7 bases from V and 7 bases from J; bases unmatched to any gene: 8. Germline V CDR1 and CDR2: SGHTA, FQGNSA. CDR3 in amino acids: CASTRRLAGENEQFF. The CDR3 DNA reads as TGTGCCAGCACCCGAAGACTAGCGGGAGAGAATGAGCAGTTCTTC.

The J gene is TRBJ2-6, the V gene TRBV6-6; TRBD2 is a possible D gene (6 bases). The CDR3 runs to 16 residues. From germline, CDR1 is MNHNY and CDR2 SVGAGI (reference sequence). Trimming removed 7 bases at V and 0 bases at J, with 13 bases between. This chain's CDR3 is CASTGDGTSGANVLTF. DNA for the CDR3: TGTGCCAGCACGGGGGACGGAACCTCTGGGGCCAACGTCCTGACTTTC.

The rearrangement links TRBV10-3 to TRBJ1-1, with D uncertain. The CDR3 loop spans 15 amino acids. Trimming took off 7 bases at V and 0 bases at J, with 15 bases between the two ends. Germline V gives CDR1 ENHRY, CDR2 SYGVKD. This CDR3 reads CAIKSEAALNTEAFF. CDR3 DNA sequence: TGTGCCATCAAGTCAGAGGCAGCTCTGAACACTGAAGCTTTCTTT.

The CDR3 reads CASNQGLTYEQYF. CDR3 bases: TGTGCCAGCAATCAGGGCCTAACATACGAGCAGTACTTC. The V call is TRBV28, the J call TRBJ2-7; maybe TRBD1 (5 bases). Trimming stripped 7 bases from V and 4 bases from J, with 14 bases between. Germline loops: CDR1 MDHEN, CDR2 SYDVKM. The CDR3 contains 13 residues.

The chain has TRBV2 and TRBJ2-7; 10 nucleotides align to TRBD2. V shed 5 bases and J 4 bases; nucleotides not matched to a gene: 8. Germline assignment: CDR1 SNHLY and CDR2 FYNNEI. The CDR3 is made up of 15 amino acids. CDR3 residues: CASSPLAGVNYEQYF. In DNA form, the CDR3 reads TGTGCCAGCAGTCCTCTAGCGGGAGTTAATTACGAGCAGTACTTC.

This rearrangement joins TRBV6-5 to TRBJ1-2, with D uncertain. This CDR3 is 13 amino acids long. From germline, CDR1 is MNHEY and CDR2 SVGAGI. V lost 2 bases to trimming and J lost 2 bases, with 6 bases between them. CDR3 amino acids: CASSYDGNYGYTF. The CDR3 coding sequence is TGTGCCAGCAGTTACGACGGGAACTATGGCTACACCTTC.

V is TRBV2 and J is TRBJ2-3, with 10 bases that match TRBD2. Germline assignment: CDR1 SNHLY and CDR2 FYNNEI. V dropped 4 bases and J dropped 3; count of bases not matched to a gene: 4. The CDR3 is 15 residues long. DNA for the CDR3: TGTGCCAGCAGTGTGCTAGCGGGAGCGACAGATACGCAGTATTTT. It specifies CASSVLAGATDTQYF.

The chain recombines TRBV29-1 with TRBJ2-7; 7 positions agree with TRBD1. J lost 2 bases, V lost 2 bases, and 3 bases had no gene match. Per germline, CDR1 SQVTM and CDR2 ANQGSEA. CDR3 size: 13 residues. CDR3 amino acids: CSVENRGPYEQYF. In DNA, the CDR3 is TGCAGCGTTGAAAACAGGGGCCCCTACGAGCAGTACTTC.

V gene TRBV11-2 combines with J gene TRBJ1-3, with D possibly matching TRBD1 (5 bases). Germline loops: CDR1 SGHAT, CDR2 FQNNGV. This CDR3 region has 17 residues. The V end lost 3 bases, the J end lost 0 bases, and 15 bases lay between the germline ends. The CDR3 nucleotides are TGTGCCAGCAGCTTGTTAGGGGCCGTGGACTCTGGAAACACCATATATTTT. Translated, it gives CASSLLGAVDSGNTIYF.